A single sample is the source of the 28 T cell receptor beta chains below, sequenced in a study of cytomegalovirus exposure and HLA in healthy donors. Data came from immunoSEQ multiplex PCR; TCRdb stores just in-frame clones and leaves some out. The sample includes around 160,000 clones, 85% seen only once; the top ten take around 2.5%. The sample was PBMCs. These receptors were obtained from a man aged 25-40 years in good health and CMV-seropositive.

The rearrangement uses TRBV6-5 and TRBJ1-1, with D maybe TRBD1 (5 bases). The ends were cut back, 5 bases at V and 3 bases at J, with 16 bases in the middle. The CDR3 covers 15 residues. The germline gives CDR1 MNHEY, CDR2 SVGAGI. CDR3 residues: CASSTWAGGDTEAFF. CDR3 nucleotide sequence: TGTGCCAGCAGTACTTGGGCGGGGGGGGACACTGAAGCTTTCTTT.

V is TRBV11-2 and J is TRBJ1-1; unclear D gene. V lost 2 bases and J lost 7, with 14 bases in between. The CDR3 runs 14 residues. Germline values: CDR1 SGHAT, CDR2 FQNNGV. The CDR3, as DNA: TGTGCCAGCAGCTTAACCCCAGCGCCGGATGAAGCTTTCTTT. Translating gives CASSLTPAPDEAFF.

The rearrangement uses TRBV6-1 and TRBJ1-6; D unresolved. In germline, CDR1 is MNHNS, CDR2 SASEGT. The CDR3 length is 14 residues. Trimming left V 2 bases short and J 10 bases short, with 12 bases between. For the CDR3, the DNA is TGTGCCAGCAGTGAAAGAGGTGGGGAGTCACCCCTCCACTTT. This translates into CASSERGGESPLHF.

The chain has TRBV7-6 and TRBJ2-7; D ambiguous. V lost 1 base to trimming and J lost 1 base, with 8 bases between them. Germline CDR1 reads SGHVS; CDR2 reads FNYEAQ. This CDR3 is built from 14 residues. CDR3 loop: CASSLVADSYEQYF. The CDR3 DNA is TGTGCCAGCAGCTTAGTCGCAGATTCCTACGAGCAGTACTTC.

The V gene is TRBV7-9, the J gene TRBJ1-4, with D possibly being TRBD1 (5 bases). Trimming left V 3 bases short and J 5 bases short, with 10 bases between. The CDR3 runs to 14 residues. Germline V gene data show CDR1 as SEHNR and CDR2 as FQNEAQ (reference sequence). As DNA, the CDR3 is TGTGCCAGCAGCTTTACAGGAAGGAATGAAAAACTGTTTTTT. The encoded protein is CASSFTGRNEKLFF.

CDR3 coding DNA: TGTGCCACCTCTTATGGGGACAGGGAGGGATATGGCTACACCTTC. This encodes CATSYGDREGYGYTF. V is TRBV6-5 and J is TRBJ1-2; 9 bases are shared with TRBD1. V was clipped by 10 bases and J by 5 bases; unmatched bases: 14. This CDR3 spans 15 amino acids. CDR1 and CDR2 (germline): MNHEY, SVGAGI.

V usage is TRBV2 and J usage is TRBJ2-2; D remains unclear. Germline CDR1 SNHLY, CDR2 FYNNEI. This CDR3 has 16 amino acids. Trimming took 2 bases from V and 0 from J, leaving 10 bases between them. Written as DNA, the CDR3 is TGTGCCAGCAGTGAATTTGGCAGCGCGAACACCGGGGAGCTGTTTTTT. Residues: CASSEFGSANTGELFF.

This clone was recorded a few times. The CDR3 DNA sequence: TGTGCCAGCAGCTACCACGGGGGGCTCTACGAGCAGTACTTC. It is translated as CASSYHGGLYEQYF. This chain connects TRBV5-4 to TRBJ2-7; TRBD2 might be the D (7 bases). Germline V lookup: CDR1 SGHNT, CDR2 YYREEE (reference sequence). The CDR3 has 14 residues. V shed 3 bases and J shed 3 bases, with 13 bases lying between them.

This chain joins TRBV5-1 and TRBJ2-7; the match to TRBD2 covers 12 bases. Looked up from germline, CDR1 is SGHRS and CDR2 is YFSETQ. V dropped 0 bases and J dropped 11; count of bases not matched to a gene: 12. The CDR3 is made up of 16 amino acids. This CDR3 reads CASSLGPGLAGPRKYF. The DNA for the CDR3 is TGCGCCAGCAGCTTGGGCCCGGGACTAGCGGGCCCCAGAAAGTACTTC.

The gene calls are TRBV28 and TRBJ1-1, with D hard to call. The CDR3 is 12 residues long. V gave up 6 bases and J gave up 1 base, with 6 bases separating them. From germline, CDR1 is MDHEN and CDR2 SYDVKM. CDR3 nucleotides: TGTGCCAGCAGGCTTAGGAACACTGAAGCTTTCTTT. Amino acids: CASRLRNTEAFF.

V and J are TRBV4-2 and TRBJ2-1, with 15 bases identical to TRBD2. After removal of 0 bases from V and 2 bases from J, the junction contained 5 bases not matched to a gene. This CDR3 comprises 19 residues. CDR1 is LGHNA, CDR2 YNFKEQ, per germline. The CDR3 loop reads CASSQERTSGGATYNEQFF. The DNA for the CDR3 is TGTGCCAGCAGCCAAGAGAGGACTAGCGGGGGGGCCACCTACAATGAGCAGTTCTTC.

This clone was observed once. This chain joins TRBV13 and TRBJ2-3; D is unclear. V was pared by 5 bases and J by 0 bases, with 3 bases between. From germline, CDR1 is PRHDT and CDR2 FYEKMQ (reference sequence). This CDR3 contains 12 residues. CDR3: CASSPSTDTQYF. CDR3 nucleotides: TGTGCCAGCAGCCCAAGCACAGATACGCAGTATTTT.

The V and J genes are TRBV15 and TRBJ1-6; tentatively, D is TRBD1 (5 bases). Germline loops: CDR1 LNHNV, CDR2 YYDKDF (reference sequence). This CDR3 contains 14 residues. Trimming shortened V by 1 base and J by 7 bases, and 8 bases separated the two germline ends. Written as DNA, the CDR3 is TGTGCCACCAGCAGAGCAGGGAACAATTCACCCCTCCACTTT. This gives the protein CATSRAGNNSPLHF. The variable domain in full, completed from reference TRBV15 and TRBJ1-6, reads DAMVIQNPRYQVTQFGKPVTLSCSQTLNHNVMYWYQQKSSQAPKLLFHYYDKDFNNEADTPDNFQSRRPNTSFCFLDIRSPGLGDTAMYLCATSRAGNNSPLHFGNGTRLTVT.

This chain connects TRBV6-5 to TRBJ1-4; no firm D call. CDR1 is MNHEY, CDR2 SVGAGI, per germline. This CDR3 comprises 14 residues. V was shortened by 0 bases and J by 5 bases, with 7 bases between the two germline ends. CDR3 sequence (DNA): TGTGCCAGCAGTTACTCCAGCGAAAATGAAAAACTGTTTTTT. It translates to CASSYSSENEKLFF.

The rearrangement links TRBV10-3 to TRBJ2-7, with D perhaps TRBD2 (5 bases). The CDR3 extends over 13 amino acids. Trimming shortened V by 4 bases and J by 5 bases, and 12 bases separated the two germline ends. CDR1 ENHRY and CDR2 SYGVKD come from the germline V gene. The CDR3 DNA is TGTGCCATCAGTGTGAGGGTAGAGGACGAGCAGTACTTC. The encoded protein is CAISVRVEDEQYF.

This sequence joins TRBV5-6 and TRBJ2-1, with 9 positions matching TRBD2. The CDR3 length is 17 residues. V lost 4 bases and J lost 4; bases outside the gene matches: 12. CDR1 and CDR2 from the germline V gene are SGHDT and YYEEEE. The CDR3: CASSPTFSGGPYNEQFF. CDR3 bases: TGTGCCAGCAGCCCGACCTTTAGCGGGGGCCCTTACAATGAGCAGTTCTTC.

This clone was counted only a few times. V usage is TRBV11-3 and J usage is TRBJ1-2, with 7 nucleotides matching TRBD1. This CDR3 has 14 residues. CDR1 and CDR2 (germline): SGHNT, YENEEA. The V gene end was trimmed by 5 bases and the J gene end by 7 bases; junction bases not matched to a gene: 10. This CDR3 reads CASSHTRGARGYTF. The CDR3 region has the DNA TGTGCCAGCAGCCACACCAGGGGGGCGCGTGGCTACACCTTC.

This rearrangement joins TRBV4-3 to TRBJ1-4; possibly TRBD1 for D (5 bases). The CDR3 totals 19 residues. CDR1 is LGHNA, CDR2 YSLEER, per germline. V lost 5 bases, J lost 0 bases, and 22 bases lay in between. The CDR3 nucleotides read TGCGCCAGCAGCGAAGGGGCCGGGATTGGGGATCCAACTAATGAAAAACTGTTTTTT. Translation: CASSEGAGIGDPTNEKLFF.

V usage is TRBV13 and J usage is TRBJ1-2, with 7 nucleotides matching TRBD1. Germline V CDR1 and CDR2: PRHDT, FYEKMQ (reference sequence). V was pared by 0 bases and J by 5 bases, with 9 bases of the junction left unmatched. There are 16 residues in the CDR3. The CDR3 region is CASSLGGQYGKYGYTF. In nucleotides, the CDR3 is TGTGCCAGCAGCTTAGGGGGACAGTATGGGAAGTATGGCTACACCTTC.

The rearrangement uses TRBV6-5 and TRBJ1-1; D possibly corresponds to TRBD1 (5 bases). Deletions cut 8 bases from V and 6 bases from J, with 13 bases between. Germline CDR1 reads MNHEY; CDR2 reads SVGAGI. This CDR3 has 12 residues. For the CDR3, the DNA is TGTGCCAGCTCGCCAGGGCTCTCTGAAGCTTTCTTT. This gives the protein CASSPGLSEAFF.

The chain joins TRBV19 to TRBJ1-5, with 7 bases lining up with TRBD1. This CDR3 region has 15 residues. Trimming removed 4 bases from V and 3 bases from J; junction bases left unmatched: 6. Germline V gives CDR1 LNHDA, CDR2 SQIVND (reference sequence). The CDR3 DNA sequence: TGTGCCAGTAGTAATCAGGGGGTCCCCAATCAGCCCCAGCATTTT. Its translation is CASSNQGVPNQPQHF.

V is TRBV5-1 and J is TRBJ2-5, with 8 bases fitting TRBD2. This CDR3 has 17 residues. V lost 4 bases, J lost 1 base, and 12 bases stayed unmatched. Germline V gene data show CDR1 as SGHRS and CDR2 as YFSETQ. The CDR3 sequence is CASSGPGLESPQETQYF. The DNA for the CDR3 is TGCGCCAGCAGCGGACCGGGACTAGAATCCCCCCAAGAGACCCAGTACTTC. Variable domain in full (rest from reference TRBV5-1 and TRBJ2-5): KAGVTQTPRYLIKTRGQQVTLSCSPISGHRSVSWYQQTPGQGLQFLFEYFSETQRNKGNFPGRFSGRQFSNSRSEMNVSTLELGDSALYLCASSGPGLESPQETQYFGPGTRLLVL.

This clone was counted once. The chain is built from TRBV29-1 and TRBJ1-2; D remains ambiguous. Trimming stripped 3 bases from V and 4 bases from J, with 12 bases between. The CDR3 contains 13 residues. Germline assignment: CDR1 SQVTM and CDR2 ANQGSEA. CDR3 DNA sequence: TGCAGCGTTGACGGGGAATCCCCCTATGGCTACACCTTC. Residues: CSVDGESPYGYTF.

The chain recombines TRBV2 with TRBJ1-6; a weak D match, TRBD1 (5 bases). The CDR3 is 16 amino acids. Germline V lookup: CDR1 SNHLY, CDR2 FYNNEI. Trimming stripped 0 bases from V and 6 bases from J, with 12 bases between. CDR3 amino acids: CASSEARGAFNSPLHF. CDR3 in DNA: TGTGCCAGCAGTGAAGCCCGTGGGGCATTTAATTCACCCCTCCACTTT. Full variable domain (outside the CDR3, taken from reference TRBV2 and TRBJ1-6): EPEVTQTPSHQVTQMGQEVILRCVPISNHLYFYWYRQILGQKVEFLVSFYNNEISEKSEIFDDQFSVERPDGSNFTLKIRSTKLEDSAMYFCASSEARGAFNSPLHFGNGTRLTVT.

This clone was detected only a few times. Other nucleotide sequences in the sample specify the same CDR3. The gene calls are TRBV5-1 and TRBJ2-5, with 7 nucleotides matching TRBD1. Looked up from germline, CDR1 is SGHRS and CDR2 is YFSETQ. Germline trimming cut 4 bases from V and 5 bases from J; bases unmatched to any gene: 5. There are 13 residues in the CDR3. CDR3: CASSSGQVETQYF. CDR3 bases: TGCGCCAGCAGCAGCGGACAGGTCGAGACCCAGTACTTC.

The sample holds a few counts of this clone. The chain carries TRBV14 and TRBJ2-7; 8 bases agree with TRBD2. The germline gives CDR1 SGHDN, CDR2 FVKESK. The CDR3 sequence is 14 residues long. The V gene end was trimmed by 1 base and the J gene end by 3 bases; junction bases not matched to a gene: 2. The CDR3 is CASSQVRGGYEQYF. CDR3 sequence (DNA): TGTGCCAGCAGCCAAGTCCGGGGGGGCTACGAGCAGTACTTC.

The V and J genes are TRBV19 and TRBJ1-2; TRBD1 agrees at 8 bases. The CDR3 is 16 residues long. Germline CDR1 reads LNHDA; CDR2 reads SQIVND (reference sequence). J was trimmed by 4 bases and V by 5 bases; bases with no gene match: 12. The CDR3 is CASSHTTRGLSYGYTF. The CDR3, as DNA: TGTGCCAGTAGTCACACCACCAGGGGGCTTAGCTATGGCTACACCTTC.

This clone showed up just once. This chain links TRBV19 with TRBJ1-5; D unclear. Between the trimmed V and J ends, which lost 0 bases and 1 base, there was a span of 7 bases. The germline CDR1 and CDR2 sequences are LNHDA and SQIVND (reference sequence). The CDR3 loop spans 15 amino acids. CDR3 coding DNA: TGTGCCAGTAGTATAGAGAAGGAGAGCAATCAGCCCCAGCATTTT. Residues: CASSIEKESNQPQHF.